Shown below are 10 T cell receptor beta chains from a single sample sequenced in a study of T cells in Graves' hyperthyroidism and ophthalmopathy. Researchers amplified the TCR beta CDR3 regions from RNA transcripts. HTBI primers were used for first-round RT-PCR of the TCR CDR3. Each CDR3 protein is one row after TCRdb ran MiXCR on the multiplex PCR reads. The sample lists about 160,000 distinct CDR3 sequences, just under 9.5% seen once, with roughly a fifth in the top ten. Material: blood. These receptors were collected from a woman younger than 30 with Graves' hyperthyroidism that later progressed to Graves' ophthalmopathy.

This clonotype has a count of ten or more. The chain employs TRBV28 and TRBJ1-4, with a tentative D call TRBD1 (5 bases). The CDR3 loop spans 15 amino acids. The V end lost 4 bases, the J end lost 0 bases, and 9 bases lay between the germline ends. Per the germline V gene, CDR1 is MDHEN and CDR2 is SYDVKM. This chain's CDR3 is CASSYTGTTNEKLFF. The CDR3 DNA sequence: TGTGCCAGCAGTTATACAGGAACAACTAATGAAAAACTGTTTTTT.

This clonotype has a handful of counts. This sequence joins TRBV10-2 and TRBJ1-5, with D perhaps TRBD1 (5 bases). V lost 5 bases, J lost 4 bases, and 12 bases lay in between. Germline V lookup: CDR1 WSHSY, CDR2 SAAADI. The CDR3 loop spans 14 amino acids. Here the CDR3 DNA reads TGCGCCAGCAGTCCAGGGAGGGTGAATCAGCCCCAGCATTTT. Its translation is CASSPGRVNQPQHF.

A remark on this clonotype: This clone may be a read error of a much larger clone one base away. As the CDR3 is not closed by the conserved phenylalanine or tryptophan, this likely results from a read error. The genes are TRBV10-3 and TRBJ2-3, with 8 bases that match TRBD2. This CDR3 region has 15 residues. J lost 0 bases, V lost 7 bases, and 6 bases had no gene match. Germline V CDR1 and CDR2: ENHRY, SYGVKD. This CDR3 reads CAIKMSSGSTDTQYI. The CDR3 region has the DNA TGTGCCATCAAAATGTCTAGCGGGAGCACAGATACGCAGTATATT.

A few counts support this clonotype. Germline and junction disagree at one end, which may indicate a read error. The chain combines TRBV28 with TRBJ1-1; no reliable D call. The CDR3 spans 14 residues. Per the germline V gene, CDR1 is MDHEN and CDR2 is SYDVKM. The CDR3 here is CASSLGVSNTEALF. The CDR3 DNA is TGTGCCAGCAGTTTAGGGGTTTCGAACACTGAAGCTCTCTTT.

V is TRBV2 and J is TRBJ1-1; D is unresolved. This CDR3 region has 12 residues. V lost 6 bases and J lost 4, with 9 bases in between. CDR1 is SNHLY, CDR2 FYNNEI, per germline. As DNA, the CDR3 is TGTGCCAGCAGCTGGGCCTTCACTGAAGCTTTCTTT. Its protein product is CASSWAFTEAFF.

Comments on this clonotype: The junction departs from the called germline gene at one end, perhaps through a read error. The CDR3, as DNA: TGTGTCAGCAGCTTAGTTTCCACAGATACGCAGTATTTT. Amino acids: CVSSLVSTDTQYF. The V call is TRBV7-9, the J call TRBJ2-3, with D unresolved. This CDR3 contains 13 residues. Germline V gene lookup returns CDR1 SEHNR and CDR2 FQNEAQ (reference sequence).

This clonotype showed up just a few times. This sequence may be a read error, since a much larger clone differs from it by one base. This rearrangement joins TRBV6-2 or TRBV6-3 to TRBJ2-1; D ambiguous. This CDR3 is built from 14 residues. Germline-derived CDR1 and CDR2 are MNHEY and SVGEGT. V was trimmed by 4 bases and J by 0 bases, leaving 7 bases between them. As DNA, the CDR3 is TGTGCCAGCAGTTGCCTGAGCTCCTACAATGAGCAGTTCTTC. Its translation is CASSCLSSYNEQFF.

This clonotype showed up just a few times. The chain is built from TRBV12-3 or TRBV12-4 and TRBJ2-1; tentative D call: TRBD1 (7 bases). The V gene lost 6 bases and the J gene lost 5 bases, with 14 bases spanning the gap. This CDR3 contains 14 residues. The CDR3 protein is CASSRQGGDNEQFF. In DNA form, the CDR3 reads TGTGCCAGCAGCAGACAGGGAGGCGACAATGAGCAGTTCTTC.

A word on this clonotype: This may be a read error: a much more frequent sequence differs by one nucleotide. The chain has TRBV29-1 and TRBJ2-1; no definite D call. The CDR3 is 13 residues long. V dropped 7 bases and J dropped 6 bases, with 16 bases sitting between them. Germline values: CDR1 SQVTM, CDR2 ANQGSEA. CDR3 in amino acids: CSGRPVPSNEQFF. The DNA for the CDR3 is TGCAGCGGAAGGCCAGTGCCAAGCAATGAGCAGTTCTTC.

In this sample, this clonotype turned up many times. The chain links TRBV13 to TRBJ2-3, with D unclear. This CDR3 has 13 amino acids. Trimming pared 0 bases from V and 3 bases from J, leaving 4 bases between. Germline CDR1 and CDR2: PRHDT and FYEKMQ (reference sequence). The CDR3 DNA reads as TGTGCCAGCAGCTTAGGCCCGACAGATACGCAGTATTTT. As protein: CASSLGPTDTQYF.